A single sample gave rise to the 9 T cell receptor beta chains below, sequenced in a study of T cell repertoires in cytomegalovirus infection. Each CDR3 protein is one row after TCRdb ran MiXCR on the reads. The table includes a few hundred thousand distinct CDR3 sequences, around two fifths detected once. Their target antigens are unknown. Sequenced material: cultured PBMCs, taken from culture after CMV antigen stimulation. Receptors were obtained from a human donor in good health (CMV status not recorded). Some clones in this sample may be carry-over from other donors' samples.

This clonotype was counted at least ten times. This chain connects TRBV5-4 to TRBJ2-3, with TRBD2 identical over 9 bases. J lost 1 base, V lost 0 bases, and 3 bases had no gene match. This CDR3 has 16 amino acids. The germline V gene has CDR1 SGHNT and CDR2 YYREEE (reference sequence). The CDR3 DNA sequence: TGTGCCAGCAGCTTGGCCCTAGCGGGACGCACAGATACGCAGTATTTT. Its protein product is CASSLALAGRTDTQYF.

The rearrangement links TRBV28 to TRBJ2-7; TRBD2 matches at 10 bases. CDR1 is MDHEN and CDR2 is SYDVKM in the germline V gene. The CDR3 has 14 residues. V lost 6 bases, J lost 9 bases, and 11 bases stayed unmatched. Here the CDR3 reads CASRQSGGDSVQYF. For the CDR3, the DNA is TGTGCCAGCAGACAAAGCGGGGGGGATTCGGTGCAGTACTTC.

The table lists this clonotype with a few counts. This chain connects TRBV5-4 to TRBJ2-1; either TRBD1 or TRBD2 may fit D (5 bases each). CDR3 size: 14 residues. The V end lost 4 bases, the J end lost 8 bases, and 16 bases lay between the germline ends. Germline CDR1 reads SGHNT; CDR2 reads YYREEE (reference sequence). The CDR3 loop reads CASSAIGMGDEQFF. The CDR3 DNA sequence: TGTGCCAGCAGCGCAATAGGAATGGGGGATGAGCAGTTCTTC.

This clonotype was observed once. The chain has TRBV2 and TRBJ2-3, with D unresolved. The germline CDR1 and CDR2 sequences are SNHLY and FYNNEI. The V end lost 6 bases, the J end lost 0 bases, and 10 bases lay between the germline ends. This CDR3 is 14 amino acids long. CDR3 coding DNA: TGTGCCAGCAGAGACACCCCTAGCACAGATACGCAGTATTTT. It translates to CASRDTPSTDTQYF.

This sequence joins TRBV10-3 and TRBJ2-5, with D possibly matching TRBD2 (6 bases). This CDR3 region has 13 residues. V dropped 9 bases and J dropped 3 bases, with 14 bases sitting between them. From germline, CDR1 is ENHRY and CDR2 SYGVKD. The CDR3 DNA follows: TGTGCCATAGCGGCTGGGGGGAAAGAGACCCAGTACTTC. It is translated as CAIAAGGKETQYF.

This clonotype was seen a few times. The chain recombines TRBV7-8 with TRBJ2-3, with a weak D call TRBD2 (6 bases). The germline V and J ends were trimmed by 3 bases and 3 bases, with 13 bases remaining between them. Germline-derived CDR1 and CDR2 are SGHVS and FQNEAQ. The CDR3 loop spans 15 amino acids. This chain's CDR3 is CASSFGSPRTDTQYF. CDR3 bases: TGTGCCAGCAGCTTCGGGAGCCCTAGGACAGATACGCAGTATTTT.

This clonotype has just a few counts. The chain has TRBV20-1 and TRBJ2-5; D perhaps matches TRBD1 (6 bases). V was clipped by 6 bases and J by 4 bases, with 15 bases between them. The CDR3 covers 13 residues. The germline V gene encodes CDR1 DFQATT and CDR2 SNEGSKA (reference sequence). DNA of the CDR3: TGCAGTGCGGCTACAGGGTTAGGAGAGACCCAGTACTTC. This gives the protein CSAATGLGETQYF.

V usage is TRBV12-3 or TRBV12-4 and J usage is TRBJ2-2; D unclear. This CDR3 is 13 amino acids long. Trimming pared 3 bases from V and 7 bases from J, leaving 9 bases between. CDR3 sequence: CASSLYYGGELFF. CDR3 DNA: TGTGCCAGCAGTTTGTACTATGGCGGGGAGCTGTTTTTT.

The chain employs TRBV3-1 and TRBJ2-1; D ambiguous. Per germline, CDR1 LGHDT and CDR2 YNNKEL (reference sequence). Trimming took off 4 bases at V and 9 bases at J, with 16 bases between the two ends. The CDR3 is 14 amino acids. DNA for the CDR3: TGTGCCAGCAGCCCGAACCGGATAACCGCTGAGCAGTTCTTC. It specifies CASSPNRITAEQFF.